The T cell receptor (beta chain) described here comes from a study of CD8+ T cells in alopecia areata. The wider study: Each day, treated patients took oral tofacitinib twice, at 5 to 10 mg per dose.

CDR3 length: 14 residues. Germline V lookup: CDR1 MNHEY, CDR2 SMNVEV (reference sequence). V was pared by 2 bases and J by 2 bases, with 9 bases between. RNA extraction was followed by reverse transcription into cDNA, which acted as the sequencing template. Only in-frame clones appear in the TCRdb table, and some are missing; sequencing was by immunoSEQ multiplex PCR. This sample carries about 200,000 clones, roughly 60% of them seen once, and the ten largest clones take about 0.94%. The sample's treatment: oral pan-JAK inhibitor, 5-10 mg twice daily. The clonotype was recovered from a human donor with alopecia areata. The sample here was CD4+ T cells sorted from blood, taken at week 24, from a patient treated with tofacitinib. V gene TRBV27 combines with J gene TRBJ1-1; D unresolved. The DNA for the CDR3 is TGTGCCAGCAGTTTACTCGGCAGTAACACTGAAGCTTTCTTT. It codes for CASSLLGSNTEAFF.